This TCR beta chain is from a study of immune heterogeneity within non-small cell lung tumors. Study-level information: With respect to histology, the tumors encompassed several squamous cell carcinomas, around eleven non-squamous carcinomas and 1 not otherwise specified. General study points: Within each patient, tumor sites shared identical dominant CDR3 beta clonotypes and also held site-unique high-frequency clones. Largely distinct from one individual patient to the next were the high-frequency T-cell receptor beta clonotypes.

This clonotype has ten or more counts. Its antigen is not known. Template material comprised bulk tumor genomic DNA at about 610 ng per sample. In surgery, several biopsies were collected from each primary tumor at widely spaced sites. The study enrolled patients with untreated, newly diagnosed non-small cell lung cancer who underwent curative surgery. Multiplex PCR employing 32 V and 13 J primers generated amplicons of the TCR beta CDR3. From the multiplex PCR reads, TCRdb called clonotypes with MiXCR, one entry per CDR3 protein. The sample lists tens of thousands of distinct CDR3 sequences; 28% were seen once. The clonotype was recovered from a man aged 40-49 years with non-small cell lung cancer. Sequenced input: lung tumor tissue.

The CDR3 reads CASSSTAYGELFF. DNA of the CDR3: TGTGCCAGTAGTTCCACGGCGTACGGGGAGCTGTTTTTT. This chain links TRBV19 with TRBJ2-2; D gene ambiguous. The CDR3 totals 13 residues. Trimming stripped 5 bases from V and 7 bases from J, with 11 bases between. Looked up from germline, CDR1 is LNHDA and CDR2 is SQIVND (reference sequence).